Listed below are T cell receptor beta chains from one sample, sequenced in a study of cytomegalovirus exposure and HLA in healthy donors. Data came from immunoSEQ multiplex PCR; TCRdb stores just in-frame clones and leaves some out. The table has 120,000 to 150,000 clones, about 85% seen once. Sequencing input: PBMCs. Source of these receptors: a female donor in good health and CMV-seronegative. The CDR3 runs from the conserved cysteine through the conserved F or W. A D gene is named only where the DNA matches it firmly. For some rows the clone size is stated as once, few or many, or as a class when expanded; others skip it.

>NA|NA|TRBJ1-5|TRBV4-1
CASSRIQGFNNQPQHF
TGCGCCAGCAGCCGCATTCAGGGGTTTAACAATCAGCCCCAGCATTTT
>NA|NA|TRBJ1-2|TRBV27
CASSSSGQGYTF
TGTGCCAGCAGTTCTTCCGGACAGGGCTACACCTTC
>NA|TRBD1|TRBJ1-4|TRBV2
CASSAGQGAFEKLFF
TGTGCCAGCAGTGCCGGACAGGGGGCCTTCGAAAAACTGTTTTTT
>NA|TRBD1|TRBJ1-2|TRBV6-5
CASSYSDREGYTF
TGTGCCAGCAGTTACAGCGACAGGGAAGGCTACACCTTC
>NA|TRBD2|TRBJ2-2|TRBV27
CASSTLGGLANTGELFF
TGTGCCAGCTCCACCCTGGGGGGACTAGCGAACACCGGGGAGCTGTTTTTT
>NA|NA|TRBJ2-4|TRBV7-2
CASSLGGSAKNIQYF
TGTGCCAGCAGCTTGGGCGGGTCAGCCAAAAACATTCAGTACTTC
>once|NA|TRBJ1-1|TRBV29-1
CSGWSTEAFF
TGCAGCGGTTGGAGCACTGAAGCTTTCTTT
>NA|TRBD1|TRBJ1-2|TRBV6-5
CASSYGGTGRGYTF
TGTGCCAGCAGTTACGGTGGGACAGGTCGTGGCTACACCTTC
>NA|NA|TRBJ1-6|TRBV2
CASSRGYNSPLHF
TGTGCCAGCAGTCGGGGCTATAATTCACCCCTCCACTTT
>NA|TRBD2|TRBJ2-7|TRBV7-2
CASSWATSGGALSGEQYF
TGTGCCAGCAGCTGGGCTACTAGCGGGGGGGCCCTTTCCGGCGAGCAGTACTTC
>NA|NA|TRBJ1-1|TRBV9
CASSASTEAFF
TGTGCCAGCAGCGCTAGCACTGAAGCTTTCTTT
>once|TRBD1|TRBJ1-5|TRBV27
CASSQRTGQGQPQHF
TGTGCCAGCAGTCAAAGGACAGGGCAGGGTCAGCCCCAGCATTTT
>NA|NA|TRBJ2-7|TRBV7-8
CASSLAGDSLLIPEQYF
TGTGCCAGCAGCTTAGCGGGGGACTCCCTGCTGATTCCCGAGCAGTACTTC
>NA|TRBD1|TRBJ2-7|TRBV9
CASSVGTGLYEQYF
TGTGCCAGCAGCGTAGGGACAGGGCTCTACGAGCAGTACTTC
>NA|TRBD1|TRBJ2-1|TRBV7-9
CASSKGQGAYNEQFF
TGTGCCAGCAGCAAGGGACAGGGGGCCTACAATGAGCAGTTCTTC
>NA|TRBD2|TRBJ2-5|TRBV23-1
CASSQCSASGQETQYF
TGCGCCAGCAGTCAATGTTCGGCTAGCGGGCAAGAGACCCAGTACTTC
>NA|NA|TRBJ2-5|TRBV28
CATLRTAPETQYF
TGTGCCACCCTTCGGACAGCCCCAGAGACCCAGTACTTC
>NA|TRBD2|TRBJ2-1|TRBV10-2
CASSETSGSYNEQFF
TGCGCCAGCAGTGAAACTAGCGGGAGTTACAATGAGCAGTTCTTC
>NA|NA|TRBJ1-1|TRBV19
CASSIAGGSYTEAFF
TGTGCCAGTAGTATTGCAGGAGGAAGCTACACTGAAGCTTTCTTT
>NA|NA|TRBJ2-1|TRBV7-8
CASSLWTLVDEQFF
TGTGCCAGCAGCCTGTGGACTCTCGTCGATGAGCAGTTCTTC
>NA|TRBD1|TRBJ1-4|TRBV4-3
CASSQIVQGAQEKLFF
TGCGCCAGCAGCCAAATAGTACAGGGGGCGCAGGAAAAACTGTTTTTT
>few|NA|TRBJ1-1|TRBV29-1
CSVCRENTEAFF
TGCAGCGTGTGCCGGGAAAACACTGAAGCTTTCTTT
>once|NA|TRBJ2-7|TRBV29-1
CSVGGASRVSEQYF
TGCAGCGTGGGGGGGGCCTCGAGGGTCAGCGAGCAGTACTTC
>NA|TRBD1|TRBJ2-3|TRBV6-1
CASNPRDRDTDTQYF
TGTGCCAGCAACCCACGGGACAGAGACACAGATACGCAGTATTTT
>NA|TRBD1|TRBJ2-7|TRBV10-2
CASSPQTGVFNEQYF
TGCGCCAGCAGTCCCCAGACAGGGGTGTTTAACGAGCAGTACTTC
>many|NA|TRBJ2-2|TRBV11-3
CASSLPDRLKVLNTGELFF
TGTGCCAGCAGCTTGCCAGACAGGTTGAAGGTCCTAAACACCGGGGAGCTGTTTTTT
>NA|NA|TRBJ2-2|TRBV7-8
CASSLSRGVGTGELFF
TGTGCCAGCAGCTTAAGTAGGGGTGTCGGGACCGGGGAGCTGTTTTTT
>few|NA|TRBJ1-1|TRBV5-6
CASSLPVGGTEAFF
TGTGCCAGCAGCTTGCCAGTCGGAGGGACTGAAGCTTTCTTT
>once|NA|TRBJ1-4|TRBV27
CASSFLAGANEKLFF
TGTGCCAGCAGTTTTCTCGCAGGGGCTAATGAAAAACTGTTTTTT
>once|TRBD1|TRBJ1-5|TRBV30
CAWSVEGAGGNQPQHF
TGTGCCTGGAGTGTGGAGGGGGCTGGAGGCAATCAGCCCCAGCATTTT
>NA|TRBD2|TRBJ2-1|TRBV4-3
CASSQDRPGAGGEQFF
TGCGCCAGCAGCCAAGACAGGCCGGGGGCGGGGGGGGAGCAGTTCTTC
>few|NA|TRBJ1-5|TRBV4-3
CASSQSDSQPQHF
TGCGCCAGCAGCCAGTCGGACTCTCAGCCCCAGCATTTT
>NA|TRBD1|TRBJ1-2|TRBV19
CASSIDRQGASGSYGYTF
TGTGCCAGTAGTATAGATCGACAGGGGGCGTCGGGTTCCTATGGCTACACCTTC
>NA|TRBD1|TRBJ1-5|TRBV5-6
CASSWGQGVRPQHF
TGTGCCAGCAGCTGGGGACAGGGAGTCAGGCCCCAGCATTTT
>NA|TRBD2|TRBJ2-3|TRBV29-1
CSVAGAGVTDTQYF
TGCAGCGTTGCGGGAGCGGGAGTTACAGATACGCAGTATTTT
>NA|NA|TRBJ2-5|TRBV29-1
CSAKSGAGDKTQYF
TGCAGCGCCAAATCGGGGGCGGGAGATAAGACCCAGTACTTC
>NA|TRBD2|TRBJ2-1|TRBV7-8
CASSFVGGHAYNEQFF
TGTGCCAGCAGCTTCGTGGGAGGGCATGCCTACAATGAGCAGTTCTTC
>NA|TRBD2|TRBJ2-3|TRBV7-3
CASSPSGGAGDTQYF
TGTGCCAGCAGCCCCAGCGGGGGGGCCGGAGATACGCAGTATTTC
>NA|NA|TRBJ2-7|TRBV20-1
CRADSTYEQYF
TGCAGAGCGGACAGCACTTACGAGCAGTACTTC
>once|NA|TRBJ2-1|TRBV7-2
CASSLRLVYRNEQFF
TGTGCCAGCAGCTTACGCCTAGTATACAGGAATGAGCAGTTCTTC
>NA|NA|TRBJ2-3|TRBV11-2
CASSLERTDTQYF
TGTGCCAGCAGCTTAGAGAGGACAGATACGCAGTATTTT
>once|TRBD1|TRBJ2-5|TRBV5-6
CASSSGQALQETQYF
TGTGCCAGCAGCTCGGGACAGGCGCTCCAAGAGACCCAGTACTTC
>NA|TRBD1|TRBJ1-3|TRBV30
CAWKRQGDGNTIYF
TGTGCCTGGAAAAGACAGGGAGATGGAAACACCATATATTTT
>NA|NA|TRBJ2-3|TRBV7-8
CASSLGSGGTDTQYF
TGTGCCAGCAGCTTAGGGTCGGGGGGCACAGATACGCAGTATTTT
>few|TRBD1|TRBJ1-4|TRBV5-1
CASSLGGGDEKLFF
TGCGCCAGCAGCTTGGGAGGGGGCGATGAAAAACTGTTTTTT
>NA|TRBD1|TRBJ2-7|TRBV7-8
CASSVGQGAGYEQYF
TGTGCCAGCAGCGTAGGACAGGGGGCCGGCTACGAGCAGTACTTC
>NA|NA|TRBJ2-3|TRBV7-8
CASSSQVGDTQYF
TGTGCCAGCAGCTCCCAGGTTGGGGATACGCAGTATTTT
>NA|TRBD2|TRBJ2-7|TRBV7-9
CASSLDLAGPQVSDEQYF
TGTGCCAGCAGCTTAGATTTAGCGGGGCCCCAGGTAAGCGACGAGCAGTACTTC
>NA|NA|TRBJ1-5|TRBV18
CASSPLNINQPQHF
TGTGCCAGCTCACCACTGAACATCAATCAGCCCCAGCATTTT
>NA|TRBD2|TRBJ2-7|TRBV7-9
CASSFSELAGGPGYEQYF
TGTGCCAGCAGCTTTAGTGAACTAGCGGGAGGGCCTGGATACGAGCAGTACTTC
>NA|NA|TRBJ2-7|TRBV28
CASSSSGTSPSYEQYF
TGTGCCAGCAGTTCCTCAGGGACATCCCCCTCCTACGAGCAGTACTTC
>NA|TRBD2|TRBJ2-3|TRBV29-1
CSVEDYSGLAGGADTQYF
TGCAGCGTTGAAGATTACTCGGGACTAGCGGGGGGAGCAGATACGCAGTATTTT
>NA|TRBD1|TRBJ1-6|TRBV15
CATSRDPGTDNSPLHF
TGTGCCACCAGCAGAGACCCAGGGACAGATAATTCACCCCTCCACTTT
>NA|NA|TRBJ1-5|TRBV15
CATSRTTGRLEPQHF
TGTGCCACCAGCAGAACTACAGGACGTCTGGAGCCCCAGCATTTT
>NA|NA|TRBJ2-1|TRBV9
CASSVGTVNNEQFF
TGTGCCAGCAGCGTTGGGACTGTAAACAATGAGCAGTTCTTC
>NA|TRBD1|TRBJ2-7|TRBV6-6
CASTPYRGLGEQYF
TGTGCCAGCACCCCTTACAGGGGGCTAGGCGAGCAGTACTTC
>few|NA|TRBJ2-5|TRBV5-1
CASSYGQFRETQYF
TGCGCCAGCAGCTACGGACAGTTCAGGGAGACCCAGTACTTC